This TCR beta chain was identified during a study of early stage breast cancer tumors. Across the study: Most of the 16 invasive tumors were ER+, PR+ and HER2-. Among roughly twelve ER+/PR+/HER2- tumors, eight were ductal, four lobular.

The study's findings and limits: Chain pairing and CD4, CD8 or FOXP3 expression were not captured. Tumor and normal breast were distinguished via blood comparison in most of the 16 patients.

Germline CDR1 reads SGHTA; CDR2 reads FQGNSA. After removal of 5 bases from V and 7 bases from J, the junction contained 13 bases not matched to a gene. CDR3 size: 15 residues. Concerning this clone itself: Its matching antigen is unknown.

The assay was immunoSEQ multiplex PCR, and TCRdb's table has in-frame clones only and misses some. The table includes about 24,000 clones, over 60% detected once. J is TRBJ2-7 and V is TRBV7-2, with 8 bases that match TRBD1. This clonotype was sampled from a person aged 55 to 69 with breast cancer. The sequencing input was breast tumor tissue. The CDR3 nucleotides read TGTGCCAGCAGCCCTTTTCAGGGGGCAGGTAGGGAGCAGTACTTC. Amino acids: CASSPFQGAGREQYF.